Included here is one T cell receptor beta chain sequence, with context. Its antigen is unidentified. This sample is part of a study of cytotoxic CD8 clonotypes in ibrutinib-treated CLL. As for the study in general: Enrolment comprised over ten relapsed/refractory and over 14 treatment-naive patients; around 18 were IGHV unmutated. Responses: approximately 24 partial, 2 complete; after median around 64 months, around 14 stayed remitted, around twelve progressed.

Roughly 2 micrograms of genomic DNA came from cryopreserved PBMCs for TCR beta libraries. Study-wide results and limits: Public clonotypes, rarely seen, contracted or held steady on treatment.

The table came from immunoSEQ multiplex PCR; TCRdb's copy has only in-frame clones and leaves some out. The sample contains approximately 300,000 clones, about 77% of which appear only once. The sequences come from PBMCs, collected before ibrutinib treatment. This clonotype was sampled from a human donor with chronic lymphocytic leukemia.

As DNA, the CDR3 is TGTGCCAGTAGTATATCCCGACAGGGGTTTGGCTACACCTTC. Protein: CASSISRQGFGYTF. The J gene is TRBJ1-2, the V gene TRBV19; the match to TRBD1 covers 8 bases. J was trimmed by 7 bases and V by 2 bases; bases with no gene match: 6. In germline, CDR1 is LNHDA, CDR2 SQIVND (reference sequence). CDR3 length: 14 amino acids.